This T cell receptor beta chain was obtained from a study of blood T cell repertoires in COVID-19. Generated by immunoSEQ multiplex PCR, the TCRdb table keeps only in-frame clones and is missing some. The sample lists roughly 45,000 clones; less than 85% were seen once. The V gene lost 3 bases and the J gene lost 2 bases, with 11 bases spanning the gap. CDR1 is SGHTA, CDR2 FQGTGA, per germline. CDR3 length equals 16 residues. The sample holds a few counts of this clone. The TCR originated in a human donor in a cohort sampled during active COVID-19. The sequencing sample was made of peripheral blood. The genes are TRBV7-3 and TRBJ2-6, with a possible D match to TRBD1 (6 bases). The CDR3 DNA reads TGTGCCAGCAGCTTGAGGGGGTTGGCTGGGGCCAACGTCCTGACTTTC. Protein: CASSLRGLAGANVLTF.